A selection of T cell receptor beta chains follows, all from one sample in a study of Graves' ophthalmopathy and Graves' hyperthyroidism. TCRdb re-analysed the multiplex PCR reads in MiXCR, keeping a single row per CDR3 protein. The table lists 660,000 or so distinct CDR3 sequences, over 40% of them singletons. Sample: peripheral blood. These receptors came from an adult man with Graves' ophthalmopathy. Both conserved end residues are part of each CDR3. D genes are given only for firm matches. Clone size is not always given. Where it is, it says once, few, many or a class for expanded clones.

TRBV20-1,15,.,TRBJ2-7,TRBD1,TGCAGTGCTAGGGACGGGACAGGAGTCTCCTACGAGCAGTACTTC,CSARDGTGVSYEQYF
TRBV6-6,16,few,TRBJ2-5,.,TGTGCCAGCAGTTTATCGAGGCTACCCAAGCAAGAGACCCAGTACTTC,CASSLSRLPKQETQYF
TRBV9,16,few,TRBJ2-7,.,TGTGCCAGCAGCCAACTGTGGCTTGGGGGGCCGTACGAGCAGTACTTC,CASSQLWLGGPYEQYF
TRBV2,14,many,TRBJ1-2,.,TGTGCCAGCAGTAAAACCGTGTATATCGATGGCTACACCTTC,CASSKTVYIDGYTF
TRBV5-1,13,.,TRBJ1-1,.,TGCGCCAGCAGCTCAACAACAGGGTTAGCGGCTTTCTTT,CASSSTTGLAAFF
TRBV12-3/TRBV12-4,14,many,TRBJ2-6,.,TGTGCCAGCAGCCGGACCTCTGGGGCCAACGTCCTGACTTTC,CASSRTSGANVLTF
TRBV7-9,16,.,TRBJ2-1,.,TGTGCCAGCAGCTTTTTCGGCGGGATCACCTACAATGAGCAGTTCTTC,CASSFFGGITYNEQFF
TRBV12-5,13,.,TRBJ1-1,.,TGTGCCACCTGGTGGGGTCAGAACACTGAAGCTTTCTTT,CATWWGQNTEAFF
TRBV20-1,14,.,TRBJ1-1,.,TGCAGTGCCCCCTTGGCGGGGTTTGACACTGAAGCTTTCTTT,CSAPLAGFDTEAFF
TRBV2,15,.,TRBJ1-5,.,TGTGCCAGTCTCTCCGGGGGGGCGGCGAATCAGCCCCAGCATTTT,CASLSGGAANQPQHF
TRBV12-3/TRBV12-4,14,.,TRBJ1-1,.,TGTGCCAGCAGTTTACCGGGGGCCAGCACTGAAGCTTTCTTT,CASSLPGASTEAFF
TRBV7-9,17,.,TRBJ2-2,TRBD1,TGCGCCAGCAGCCAAGGGGTCGGACAGGTCATTACCGGGGAGCTGTTTTTT,CASSQGVGQVITGELFF
TRBV27,17,.,TRBJ2-7,.,TGTGCCAGCAGTTTATCTGCGATGGACAGCGGATTTCGGGAGCAGTACTTC,CASSLSAMDSGFREQYF
TRBV5-1,20,many,TRBJ2-6,TRBD2,TGCGCCAGCAGCTCTTTAGGGACTAGCGAAAGAGGAGCTGGGGCCAACGTCCTGACTTTC,CASSSLGTSERGAGANVLTF
TRBV9,14,many,TRBJ1-3,.,TGTGCCAGCAGCGGGGGGGGCTCTGGAAACACCATATATTTT,CASSGGGSGNTIYF
TRBV7-9,12,many,TRBJ2-7,.,TGTGCCAGCCGGGACGCGGCCTACGAGCAGTACTTC,CASRDAAYEQYF
TRBV7-9,14,many,TRBJ1-1,TRBD1,TGTGCCAGCAGCTTACAGGGGGGAGACACTGAAGCTTTCTTT,CASSLQGGDTEAFF
TRBV7-9,15,.,TRBJ2-7,.,TGTGCCAGCAGCCTCATAGATTCGGCTGGGTACGAGCAGTACTTC,CASSLIDSAGYEQYF
TRBV10-3,16,.,TRBJ1-6,.,TGTGCCAGCAGTCACACTTTTCGTTCCGGCGCCTCACCCCTCCACTTT,CASSHTFRSGASPLHF
TRBV7-2,14,many,TRBJ2-5,.,TGTGCCAGCAGCCCCCGACGGGTGCAAGAGACCCAGTACTTC,CASSPRRVQETQYF
TRBV9,14,.,TRBJ2-1,TRBD1,TGTGCCAGCAGCGTGGGACAGGCGTTCCAGGAGCAGTTCTTC,CASSVGQAFQEQFF
TRBV2,14,many,TRBJ1-1,TRBD1,TGTGCCAGCAGTTGGACAGGGGATAGGACTGAAGCTTTCTTT,CASSWTGDRTEAFF
TRBV18,15,.,TRBJ1-5,.,TGTGCCAGCTCACCACAGGGTCAGGGGAATCAGCCCCAGCATTTT,CASSPQGQGNQPQHF
TRBV2,14,many,TRBJ2-7,.,TGTGCCAGCAGTCTGACACCCAAGAGGGACGAGCAGTACTTC,CASSLTPKRDEQYF
TRBV16,12,many,TRBJ2-7,.,TGTGCCAGCAGCCAAGTAATCTACGAGCAGTACTTC,CASSQVIYEQYF
TRBV2,13,many,TRBJ1-1,.,TGTGCCAGCAGTGTTTGGGGGCTCGCTGAAGCTTTCTTT,CASSVWGLAEAFF
TRBV2,14,.,TRBJ2-2,TRBD2,TGTGCCAGCACCCTAGCGGGGGGGCCCGGGGAGCTGTTTTTT,CASTLAGGPGELFF
TRBV7-6,15,many,TRBJ2-7,TRBD2,TGTGCCAGCAGCTACCAAAGCGGGGTCCCTAACGAGCAGTACTTC,CASSYQSGVPNEQYF
TRBV9,16,.,TRBJ1-2,.,TGTGCCAGCAGCCCCTACGGCCAGATCGGGGGCGCTGGCTACACCTTC,CASSPYGQIGGAGYTF
TRBV7-8,16,many,TRBJ2-7,.,TGTGCCAGCAGCTTAGGGGTGGGGGGATTAGACTACGAGCAGTACTTC,CASSLGVGGLDYEQYF
TRBV10-3,14,.,TRBJ1-6,TRBD1,TGTGCCATCAGTCGACAGGGTTATAATTCACCCCTCCACTTT,CAISRQGYNSPLHF
TRBV12-3/TRBV12-4,15,few,TRBJ2-7,TRBD1,TGTGCCAGCAGTTCAGACAGGGGGCTTACCTACGAGCAGTACTTC,CASSSDRGLTYEQYF
TRBV19,16,.,TRBJ1-4,.,TGTGCCAGTAGTATCTTGGGCACAACAACTAATGAAAAACTGTTTTTT,CASSILGTTTNEKLFF
TRBV4-2,15,.,TRBJ2-7,.,TGTGCCAGCAGCCAAGAAGAAGGGTTTTACTACGAGCAGTACTTC,CASSQEEGFYYEQYF
TRBV10-3,15,.,TRBJ1-5,.,TGTGCCATCAGTCTGCCGCCGGGGTACAATCAGCCCCAGCATTTT,CAISLPPGYNQPQHF
TRBV7-9,15,.,TRBJ2-5,.,TGTGCCAGCAGCCGCCCCGCAGGGGCCTTAGAGACCCAGTACTTC,CASSRPAGALETQYF
TRBV19,13,many,TRBJ1-5,.,TGTGCCAGCGGGACCGCCCGCAATCAGCCCCAGCATTTT,CASGTARNQPQHF
TRBV10-1,16,.,TRBJ1-1,TRBD1,TGCGCCAGCAGTGAGTCTTGCAGGGGGCGAGACACTGAAGCTTTCTTT,CASSESCRGRDTEAFF
TRBV19,12,.,TRBJ1-5,.,TGTGCCTGGAGTGAGACAAATCAGCCCCAGCATTTT,CAWSETNQPQHF
TRBV11-1,13,many,TRBJ2-2,.,TGTGCCAGCAGCTCCCTTCACACCGGGGAGCTGTTTTTT,CASSSLHTGELFF
TRBV25-1,18,.,TRBJ2-5,TRBD2,TGTGCCAGCAGTGAATGGGGGACTAGCGGGGGGGCCCACGAGACCCAGTACTTC,CASSEWGTSGGAHETQYF
TRBV20-1,13,.,TRBJ2-2,.,TGCAGTGCAAGGGACAAGGATGGCGGGGAGCTGTTTTTT,CSARDKDGGELFF
TRBV7-8,17,few,TRBJ2-7,TRBD1,TGTGCCAGCAGCTTAGGGATTACAGGGGGATCATGGGGCGAGCAGTACTTC,CASSLGITGGSWGEQYF